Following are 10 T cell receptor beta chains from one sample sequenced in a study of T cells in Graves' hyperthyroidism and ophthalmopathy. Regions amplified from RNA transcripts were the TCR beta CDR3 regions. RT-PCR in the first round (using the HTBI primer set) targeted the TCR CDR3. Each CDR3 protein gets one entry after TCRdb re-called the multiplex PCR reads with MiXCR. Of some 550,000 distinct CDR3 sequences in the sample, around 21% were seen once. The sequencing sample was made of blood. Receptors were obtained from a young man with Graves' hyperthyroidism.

The CDR3 DNA follows: TGTGCCAGCAGCCTCGGGACCAAAAGGCACTACGAGCAGTACTTC. Translation: CASSLGTKRHYEQYF. V gene TRBV12-3 or TRBV12-4 combines with J gene TRBJ2-7; either TRBD1 or TRBD2 may fit D (5 bases each). Trimming pared 6 bases from V and 3 bases from J, leaving 18 bases between. The CDR3 runs 15 residues.

The CDR3 nucleotides read TGCGCCAGCAGCTCGGAGACCGGGGGAAGCGCGCTACAAGAGACCCAGTACTTC. This codes for CASSSETGGSALQETQYF. This chain uses TRBV5-1 with TRBJ2-5, with D tentatively TRBD2 (6 bases). This CDR3 comprises 18 residues. V was trimmed by 3 bases and J by 2 bases, leaving 23 bases between them. In germline, CDR1 is SGHRS, CDR2 YFSETQ.

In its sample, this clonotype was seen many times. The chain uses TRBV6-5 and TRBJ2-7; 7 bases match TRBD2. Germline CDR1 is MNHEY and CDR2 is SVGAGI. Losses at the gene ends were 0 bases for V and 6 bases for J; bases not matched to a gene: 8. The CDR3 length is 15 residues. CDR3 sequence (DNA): TGTGCCAGCAGTTACTCGAGGGAGGGGAGGAGCGAGCAGTACTTC. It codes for CASSYSREGRSEQYF.

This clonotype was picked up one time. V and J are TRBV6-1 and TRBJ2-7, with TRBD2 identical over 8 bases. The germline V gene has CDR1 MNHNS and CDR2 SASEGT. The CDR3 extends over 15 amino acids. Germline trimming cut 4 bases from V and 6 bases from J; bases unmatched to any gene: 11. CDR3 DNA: TGTGCCAGCAGTGTGGCCAGCGGGAGTTTCCGCGAGCAGTACTTC. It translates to CASSVASGSFREQYF.

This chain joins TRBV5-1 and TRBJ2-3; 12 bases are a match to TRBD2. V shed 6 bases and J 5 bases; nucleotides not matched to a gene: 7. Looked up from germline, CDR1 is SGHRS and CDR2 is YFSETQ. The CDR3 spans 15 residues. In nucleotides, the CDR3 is TGCGCCAGCACTCTGACTAGCGGGGGAGGAGATACGCAGTATTTT. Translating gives CASTLTSGGGDTQYF.

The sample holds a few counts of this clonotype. Here the CDR3 reads CASSTDDRALRAFF. The CDR3 DNA sequence: TGTGCCAGCAGTACCGACGACAGGGCCCTGAGGGCTTTCTTT. The chain combines TRBV27 with TRBJ1-1; TRBD1 agrees at 7 bases. The germline V gene has CDR1 MNHEY and CDR2 SMNVEV (reference sequence). The CDR3 length is 14 residues. V was clipped by 5 bases and J by 11 bases; unmatched bases: 14.

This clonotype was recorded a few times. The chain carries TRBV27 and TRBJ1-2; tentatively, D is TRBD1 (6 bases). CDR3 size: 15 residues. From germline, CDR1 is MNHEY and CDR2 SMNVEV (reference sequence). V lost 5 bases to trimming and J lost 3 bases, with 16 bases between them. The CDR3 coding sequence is TGTGCCAGCAGTCTGCGGGGGGGCGACGACTATGGCTACACCTTC. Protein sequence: CASSLRGGDDYGYTF.

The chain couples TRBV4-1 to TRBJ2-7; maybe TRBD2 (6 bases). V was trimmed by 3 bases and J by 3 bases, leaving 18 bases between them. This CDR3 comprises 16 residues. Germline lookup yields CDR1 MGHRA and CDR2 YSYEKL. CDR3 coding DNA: TGCGCCAGCAGCCAGGCGGGGCCGGGGGTCTACTACGAGCAGTACTTC. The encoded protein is CASSQAGPGVYYEQYF.

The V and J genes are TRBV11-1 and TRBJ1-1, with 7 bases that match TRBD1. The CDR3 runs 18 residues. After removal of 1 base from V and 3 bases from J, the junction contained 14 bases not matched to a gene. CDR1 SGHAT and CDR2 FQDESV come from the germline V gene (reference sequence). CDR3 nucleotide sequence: TGTGCCAGCAGCTTAGGGAGATCCTTAGGGGGCGAAGACACTGAAGCTTTCTTT. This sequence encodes CASSLGRSLGGEDTEAFF.

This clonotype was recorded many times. CDR3 DNA sequence: TGTGCCAGCATTCGAGCCGGGACAGGATACACCGGGGAGCTGTTTTTT. It is translated as CASIRAGTGYTGELFF. This chain links TRBV12-3 or TRBV12-4 with TRBJ2-2; 8 bases line up with TRBD1. The CDR3 sequence is 16 residues long. V trimming: 7 bases; J trimming: 3 bases; junction bases outside the gene matches: 10.